This T cell receptor (beta chain) was recorded in a study of blood T cell repertoires in COVID-19. Looking at the study overall: The samples span acute and convalescent COVID-19 from the United States, Italy and Spain. PBMCs, B-cell-depleted T cells, or T cells provided the cDNA or gDNA that made up the material.

This CDR3 comprises 16 residues. Germline CDR1 reads SGDLS; CDR2 reads YYNGEE. The V gene lost 0 bases and the J gene lost 5 bases, with 15 bases spanning the gap. Authors' processing steps: Amplified reference gene primers provided the basis for estimating nucleated cell counts. TCRdb's copy holds only in-frame clones and misses some; the assay was immunoSEQ multiplex PCR. That table is the source of V, J and clone size, and D and trimming were worked out from the DNA. This table holds 150,000 to 200,000 clones, more than 65% found once. Sequencing used peripheral blood. This TCR derives from a human donor with acute or convalescent COVID-19. The donor label of this sample is uncertain. The rearrangement uses TRBV9 and TRBJ1-3, with a tentative D call TRBD1 (5 bases). The CDR3: CASSVGGQGGRNTIYF. CDR3 DNA: TGTGCCAGCAGCGTAGGTGGGCAGGGAGGGAGAAACACCATATATTTT.